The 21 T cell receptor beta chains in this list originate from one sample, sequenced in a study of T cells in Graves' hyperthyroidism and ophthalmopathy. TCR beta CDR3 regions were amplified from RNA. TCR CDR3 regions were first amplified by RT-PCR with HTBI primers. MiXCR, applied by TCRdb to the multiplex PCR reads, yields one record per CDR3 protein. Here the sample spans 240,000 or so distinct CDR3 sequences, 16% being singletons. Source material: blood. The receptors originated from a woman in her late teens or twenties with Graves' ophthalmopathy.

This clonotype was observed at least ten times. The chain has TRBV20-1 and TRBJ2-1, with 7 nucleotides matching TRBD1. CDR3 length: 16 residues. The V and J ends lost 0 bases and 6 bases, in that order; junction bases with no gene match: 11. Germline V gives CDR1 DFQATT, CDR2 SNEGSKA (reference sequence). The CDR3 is CSARDRQQGWVNEQFF. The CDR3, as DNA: TGCAGTGCTAGAGATAGGCAACAGGGGTGGGTCAATGAGCAGTTCTTC.

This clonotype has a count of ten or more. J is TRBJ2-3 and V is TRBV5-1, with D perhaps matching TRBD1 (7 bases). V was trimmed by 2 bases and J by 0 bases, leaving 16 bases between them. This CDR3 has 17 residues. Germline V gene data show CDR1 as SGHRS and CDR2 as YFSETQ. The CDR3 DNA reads TGCGCCAGCAGCTTTGGAGGGGGCGCTACTAGCACAGATACGCAGTATTTT. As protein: CASSFGGGATSTDTQYF.

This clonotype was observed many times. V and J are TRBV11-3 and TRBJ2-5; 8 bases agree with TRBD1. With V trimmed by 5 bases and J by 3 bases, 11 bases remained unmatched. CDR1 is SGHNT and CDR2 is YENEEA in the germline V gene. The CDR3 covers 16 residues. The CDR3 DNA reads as TGTGCCAGCAGCCTTAGCCGGCAGGGGGCTGAAGAGACCCAGTACTTC. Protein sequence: CASSLSRQGAEETQYF. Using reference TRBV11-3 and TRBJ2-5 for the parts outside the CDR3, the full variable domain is EAGVVQSPRYKIIEKKQPVAFWCNPISGHNTLYWYLQNLGQGPELLIRYENEEAVDDSQLPKDRFSAERLKGVDSTLKIQPAELGDSAVYLCASSLSRQGAEETQYFGPGTRLLVL.

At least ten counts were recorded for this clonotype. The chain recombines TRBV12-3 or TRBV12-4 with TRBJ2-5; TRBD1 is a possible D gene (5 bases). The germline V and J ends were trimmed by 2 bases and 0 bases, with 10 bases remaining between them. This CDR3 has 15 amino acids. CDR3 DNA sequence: TGTGCCAGCAGTTTATATCCCAGGGACCAAGAGACCCAGTACTTC. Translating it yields CASSLYPRDQETQYF.

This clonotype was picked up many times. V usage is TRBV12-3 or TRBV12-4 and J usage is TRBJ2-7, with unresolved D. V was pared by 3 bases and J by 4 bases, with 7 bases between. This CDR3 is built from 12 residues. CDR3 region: CASSLEIYEQYF. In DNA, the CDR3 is TGTGCCAGCAGTTTGGAAATTTACGAGCAGTACTTC.

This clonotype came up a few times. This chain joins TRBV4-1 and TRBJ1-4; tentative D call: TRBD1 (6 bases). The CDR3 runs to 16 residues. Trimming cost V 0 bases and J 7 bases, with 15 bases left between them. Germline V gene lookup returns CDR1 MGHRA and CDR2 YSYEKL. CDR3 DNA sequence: TGCGCCAGCAGCCAAGATCTGGGGGACATCCCTGAAAAACTGTTTTTT. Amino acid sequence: CASSQDLGDIPEKLFF.

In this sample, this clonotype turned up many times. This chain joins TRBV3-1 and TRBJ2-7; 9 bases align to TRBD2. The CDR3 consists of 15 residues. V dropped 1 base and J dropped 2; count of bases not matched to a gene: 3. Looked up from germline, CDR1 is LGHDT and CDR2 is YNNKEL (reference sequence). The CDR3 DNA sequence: TGTGCCAGCAGCCAAGGGCGGGGGGGCGCCTACGAGCAGTACTTC. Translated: CASSQGRGGAYEQYF.

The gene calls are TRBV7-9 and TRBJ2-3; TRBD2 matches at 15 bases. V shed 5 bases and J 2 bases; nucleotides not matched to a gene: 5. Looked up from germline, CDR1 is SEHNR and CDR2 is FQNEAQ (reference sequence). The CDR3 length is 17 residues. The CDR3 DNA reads TGTGCCAGCAGCCCCGGGACTAGCGGGGGGTCCACAGATACGCAGTATTTT. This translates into CASSPGTSGGSTDTQYF.

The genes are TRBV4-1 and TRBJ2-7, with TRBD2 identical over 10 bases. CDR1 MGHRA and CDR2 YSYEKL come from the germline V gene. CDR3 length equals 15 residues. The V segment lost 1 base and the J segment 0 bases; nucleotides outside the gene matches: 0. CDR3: CASSQGLAGSYEQYF. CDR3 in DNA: TGCGCCAGCAGCCAAGGACTAGCGGGCTCCTACGAGCAGTACTTC.

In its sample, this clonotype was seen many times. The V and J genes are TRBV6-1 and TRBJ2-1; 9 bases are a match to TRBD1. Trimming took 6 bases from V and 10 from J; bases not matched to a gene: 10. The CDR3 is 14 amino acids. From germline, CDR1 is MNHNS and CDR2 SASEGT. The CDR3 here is CASRPQGAGWEQFF. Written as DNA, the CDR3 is TGTGCCAGCAGACCACAGGGGGCGGGATGGGAGCAGTTCTTC.

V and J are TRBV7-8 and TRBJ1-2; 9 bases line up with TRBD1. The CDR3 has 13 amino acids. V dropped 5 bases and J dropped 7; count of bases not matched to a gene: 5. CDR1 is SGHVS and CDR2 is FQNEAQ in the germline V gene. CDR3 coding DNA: TGTGCCAGCAGCCCGGGACAGGGAACTGGCTACACCTTC. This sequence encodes CASSPGQGTGYTF.

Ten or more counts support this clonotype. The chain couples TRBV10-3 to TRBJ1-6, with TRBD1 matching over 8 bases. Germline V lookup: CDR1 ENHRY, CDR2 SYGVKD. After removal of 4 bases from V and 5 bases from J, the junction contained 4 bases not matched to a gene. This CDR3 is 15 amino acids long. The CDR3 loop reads CAISGETGDNSPLHF. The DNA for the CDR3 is TGTGCCATCAGTGGGGAGACAGGGGATAATTCACCCCTCCACTTT.

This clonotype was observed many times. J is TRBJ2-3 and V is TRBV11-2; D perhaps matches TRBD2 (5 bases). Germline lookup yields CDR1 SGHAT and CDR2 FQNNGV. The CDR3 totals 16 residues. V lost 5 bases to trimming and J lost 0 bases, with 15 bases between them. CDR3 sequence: CASSRIGSSSTDTQYF. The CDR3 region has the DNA TGTGCCAGCAGCCGCATTGGGAGTAGCAGCACAGATACGCAGTATTTT. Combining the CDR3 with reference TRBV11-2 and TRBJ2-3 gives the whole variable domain EAGVAQSPRYKIIEKRQSVAFWCNPISGHATLYWYQQILGQGPKLLIQFQNNGVVDDSQLPKDRFSAERLKGVDSTLKIQPAKLEDSAVYLCASSRIGSSSTDTQYFGPGTRLTVL.

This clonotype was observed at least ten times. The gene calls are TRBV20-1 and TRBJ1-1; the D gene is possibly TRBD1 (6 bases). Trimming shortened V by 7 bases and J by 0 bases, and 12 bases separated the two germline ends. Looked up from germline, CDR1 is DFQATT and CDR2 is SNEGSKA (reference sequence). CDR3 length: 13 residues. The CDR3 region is CSVQGSMNTEAFF. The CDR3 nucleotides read TGCAGTGTACAGGGTAGCATGAACACTGAAGCTTTCTTT.

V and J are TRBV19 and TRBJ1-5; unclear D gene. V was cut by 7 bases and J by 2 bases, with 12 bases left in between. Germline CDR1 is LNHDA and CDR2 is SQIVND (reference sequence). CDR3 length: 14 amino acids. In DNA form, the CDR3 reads TGTGCCAGTATTAGCTGGGTCGGCAATCAGCCCCAGCATTTT. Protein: CASISWVGNQPQHF.

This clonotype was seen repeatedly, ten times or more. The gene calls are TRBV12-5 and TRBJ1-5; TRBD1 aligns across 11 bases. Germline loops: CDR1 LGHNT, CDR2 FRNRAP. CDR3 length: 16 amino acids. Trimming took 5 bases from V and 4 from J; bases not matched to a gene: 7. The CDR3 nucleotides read TGTGCTAGTGGTACCCGGACAGGGGGCTTAAATCAGCCCCAGCATTTT. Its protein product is CASGTRTGGLNQPQHF.

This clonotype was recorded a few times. CDR3 nucleotide sequence: TGCGCCAGCAGCCAAGATGTCGGGTTCCAGAATGAAAAACTGTTTTTT. This translates into CASSQDVGFQNEKLFF. This chain connects TRBV4-1 to TRBJ1-4; D not resolved. The length of the CDR3 is 16 residues. V lost 0 bases and J 5 bases, leaving 13 bases between the germline ends. Germline V CDR1 and CDR2: MGHRA, YSYEKL.

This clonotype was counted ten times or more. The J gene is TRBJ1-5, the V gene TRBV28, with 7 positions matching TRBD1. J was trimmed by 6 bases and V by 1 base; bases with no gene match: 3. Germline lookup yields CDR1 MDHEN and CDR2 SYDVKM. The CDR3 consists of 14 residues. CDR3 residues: CASSLSGGPQPQHF. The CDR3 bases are TGTGCCAGCAGTTTATCAGGGGGTCCTCAGCCCCAGCATTTT.

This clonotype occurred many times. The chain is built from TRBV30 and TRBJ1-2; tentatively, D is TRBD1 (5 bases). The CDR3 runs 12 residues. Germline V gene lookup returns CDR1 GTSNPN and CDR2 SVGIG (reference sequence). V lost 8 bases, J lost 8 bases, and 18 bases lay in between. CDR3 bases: TGTGCCACCACGGAGACAGTCGGCGGCTACACCTTC. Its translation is CATTETVGGYTF.

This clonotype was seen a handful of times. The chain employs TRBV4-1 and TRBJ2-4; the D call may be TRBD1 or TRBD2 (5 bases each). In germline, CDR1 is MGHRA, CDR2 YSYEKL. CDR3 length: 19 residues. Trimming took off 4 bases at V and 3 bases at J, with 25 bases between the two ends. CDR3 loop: CASSLVGSGRSGDKNIQYF. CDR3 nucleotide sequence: TGCGCCAGCAGCCTAGTCGGTTCGGGACGGTCGGGTGACAAAAACATTCAGTACTTC.

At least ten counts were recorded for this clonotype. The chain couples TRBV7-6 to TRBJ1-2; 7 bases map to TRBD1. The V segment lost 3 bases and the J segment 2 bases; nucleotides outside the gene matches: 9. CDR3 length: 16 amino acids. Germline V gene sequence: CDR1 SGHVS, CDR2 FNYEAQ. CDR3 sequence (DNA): TGTGCCAGCAGCTTTGGCCCTTTGGGACAGAACTATGGCTACACCTTC. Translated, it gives CASSFGPLGQNYGYTF.